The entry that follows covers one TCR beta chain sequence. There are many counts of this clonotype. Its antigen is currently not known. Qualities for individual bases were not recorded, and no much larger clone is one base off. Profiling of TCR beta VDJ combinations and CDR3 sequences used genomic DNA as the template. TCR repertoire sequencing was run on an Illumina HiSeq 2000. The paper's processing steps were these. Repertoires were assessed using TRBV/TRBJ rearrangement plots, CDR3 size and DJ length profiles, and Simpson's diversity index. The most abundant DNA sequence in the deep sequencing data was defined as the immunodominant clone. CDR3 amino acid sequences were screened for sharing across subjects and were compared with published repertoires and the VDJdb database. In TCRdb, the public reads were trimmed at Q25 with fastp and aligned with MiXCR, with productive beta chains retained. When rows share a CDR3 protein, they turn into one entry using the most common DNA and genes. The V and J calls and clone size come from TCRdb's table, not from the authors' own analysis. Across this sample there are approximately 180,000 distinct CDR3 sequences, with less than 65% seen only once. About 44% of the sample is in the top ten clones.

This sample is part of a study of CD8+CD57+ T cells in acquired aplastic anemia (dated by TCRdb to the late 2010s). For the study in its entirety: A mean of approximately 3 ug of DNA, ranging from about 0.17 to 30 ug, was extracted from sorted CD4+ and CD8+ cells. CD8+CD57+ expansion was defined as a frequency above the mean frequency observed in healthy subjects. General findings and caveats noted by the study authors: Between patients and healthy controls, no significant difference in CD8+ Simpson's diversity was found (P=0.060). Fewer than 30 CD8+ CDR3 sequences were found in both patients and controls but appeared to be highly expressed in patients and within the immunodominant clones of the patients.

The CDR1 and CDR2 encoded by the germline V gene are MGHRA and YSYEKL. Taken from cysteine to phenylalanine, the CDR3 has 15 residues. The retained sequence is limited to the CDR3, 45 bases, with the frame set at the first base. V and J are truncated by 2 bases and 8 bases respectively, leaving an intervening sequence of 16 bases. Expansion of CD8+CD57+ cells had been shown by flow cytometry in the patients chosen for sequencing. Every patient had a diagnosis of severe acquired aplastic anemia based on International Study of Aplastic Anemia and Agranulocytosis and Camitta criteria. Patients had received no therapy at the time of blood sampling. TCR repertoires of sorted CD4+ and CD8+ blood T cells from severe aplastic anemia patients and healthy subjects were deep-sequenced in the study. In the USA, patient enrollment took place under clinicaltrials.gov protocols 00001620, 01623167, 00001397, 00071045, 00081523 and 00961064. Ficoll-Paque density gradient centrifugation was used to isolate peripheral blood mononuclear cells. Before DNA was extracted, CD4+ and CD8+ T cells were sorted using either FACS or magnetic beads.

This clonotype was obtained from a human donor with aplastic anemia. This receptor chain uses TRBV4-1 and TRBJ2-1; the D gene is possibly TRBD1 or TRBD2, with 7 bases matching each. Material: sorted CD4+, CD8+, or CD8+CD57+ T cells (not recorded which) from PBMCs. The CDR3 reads CASSQQGEGSDEQFF. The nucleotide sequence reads TGCGCCAGCAGCCAACAGGGGGAGGGATCGGATGAGCAGTTCTTC.